The following is a TCR beta chain sequence with its context. The source of the sample is a study of T cells in Graves' hyperthyroidism and ophthalmopathy. Germline CDR1 is LGHNT and CDR2 is FRNRAP. Trimming stripped 6 bases from V and 7 bases from J, with 9 bases between. CDR3 length equals 12 residues. TCR beta CDR3 regions were amplified from RNA. First-round RT-PCR with HTBI primers amplified the TCR CDR3 region. TCRdb fed the multiplex PCR reads into MiXCR, producing one record per CDR3 protein. Here the sample spans 500,000 to 650,000 distinct CDR3 sequences, 17% being singletons. The TCR was taken from a woman younger than 35 with Graves' ophthalmopathy. Sequencing input: blood. The chain employs TRBV12-5 and TRBJ2-2; D might be TRBD1 (5 bases). The CDR3, as DNA: TGTGCTAGTGGCCAAAGGGGCGGGGAGCTGTTTTTT. The encoded protein is CASGQRGGELFF. The full variable domain, with the rest looked up from reference TRBV12-5 and TRBJ2-2, is DARVTQTPRHKVTEMGQEVTMRCQPILGHNTVFWYRQTMMQGLELLAYFRNRAPLDDSGMPKDRFSAEMPDATLATLKIQPSEPRDSAVYFCASGQRGGELFFGEGSRLTVL.